These 31 T cell receptor beta chains originate from one sample sequenced in a study of CD8 T cells in Susac syndrome. When the RNA was reverse transcribed, random hexamers were used with an input of roughly 0.45 to 1 ug. TCRdb re-called the immunoSEQ multiplex PCR reads with MiXCR, one entry per CDR3 protein. The sample lists 150,000 or so distinct CDR3 sequences; 95% were seen once. Sample: CD4+ T cells from PBMCs. Receptors originate from a human donor with Susac syndrome.

On this clonotype itself: The junction does not match germline at one end; this may be a read error. The J gene is TRBJ1-4, the V gene TRBV4-3; perhaps TRBD1 as D (5 bases). CDR1 and CDR2 from the germline V gene are LGHNA and YSLEER. The CDR3 length is 14 residues. The CDR3 region has the DNA TGCGCCAGCAGTCAAGACAGCTTTGCTGAAAAACTGTTTTTT. Encoded protein: CASSQDSFAEKLFF.

V and J are TRBV28 and TRBJ2-3; D gene uncertain. The V gene lost 5 bases and the J gene lost 9 bases, with 15 bases spanning the gap. Germline V gene lookup returns CDR1 MDHEN and CDR2 SYDVKM. The CDR3 sequence is 13 residues long. CDR3 residues: CASSARLITTQYF. CDR3 DNA: TGTGCCAGCAGTGCCCGACTTATTACGACGCAGTATTTT.

This chain links TRBV11-2 with TRBJ2-4; D gene ambiguous. CDR3 length equals 14 residues. The V gene lost 4 bases and the J gene lost 1 base, with 8 bases spanning the gap. Per germline, CDR1 SGHAT and CDR2 FQNNGV. Here the CDR3 DNA reads TGTGCCAGCAGCTCCTGTATCGCCAAAAACATTCAGTACTTC. This translates into CASSSCIAKNIQYF. Full variable domain (rest looked up from reference TRBV11-2 and TRBJ2-4): EAGVAQSPRYKIIEKRQSVAFWCNPISGHATLYWYQQILGQGPKLLIQFQNNGVVDDSQLPKDRFSAERLKGVDSTLKIQPAKLEDSAVYLCASSSCIAKNIQYFGAGTRLSVL.

The rearrangement links TRBV12-3 or TRBV12-4 to TRBJ2-3; 7 nucleotides match TRBD2. The junction had 6 bases not matched to a gene; V was cut back by 5 bases and J by 4 bases. This CDR3 is 14 amino acids long. CDR3 sequence reads: CASSPETSSDTQYF. The CDR3 nucleotides read TGTGCCAGCAGTCCAGAGACTAGCTCAGATACGCAGTATTTT.

The rearrangement links TRBV20-1 to TRBJ1-2, with D possibly matching TRBD1 (5 bases). Germline-derived CDR1 and CDR2 are DFQATT and SNEGSKA (reference sequence). There are 14 residues in the CDR3. The V end lost 1 base, the J end lost 6 bases, and 15 bases lay between the germline ends. The CDR3 region is CSARVQGGVDGYTF. The DNA for the CDR3 is TGCAGTGCTAGAGTTCAGGGAGGGGTCGATGGCTACACCTTC.

The rearrangement joins TRBV14 to TRBJ2-1; 8 bases are a match to TRBD2. This CDR3 comprises 14 residues. Losses at the gene ends were 4 bases for V and 9 bases for J; bases not matched to a gene: 8. Germline V gene sequence: CDR1 SGHDN, CDR2 FVKESK. CDR3 region: CASSPSGLGAEQFF. For the CDR3, the DNA is TGTGCCAGCAGCCCCTCGGGACTAGGGGCTGAGCAGTTCTTC.

The chain uses TRBV29-1 and TRBJ1-1; D not certain. The germline V gene encodes CDR1 SQVTM and CDR2 ANQGSEA. V shed 1 base and J shed 0 bases, with 0 bases lying between them. This CDR3 region has 11 residues. CDR3 sequence (DNA): TGCAGCGTTGAAGTGAACACTGAAGCTTTCTTT. Amino acids: CSVEVNTEAFF.

The V call is TRBV30, the J call TRBJ2-7; D is tentatively TRBD1 or TRBD2 (6 bases each). The CDR3 has 16 amino acids. V lost 3 bases, J lost 2 bases, and 20 bases lay in between. CDR1 and CDR2 (germline): GTSNPN, SVGIG (reference sequence). CDR3 region: CAWSRPGAPLAYEQYF. Here the CDR3 DNA reads TGTGCCTGGAGCCGGCCGGGGGCCCCGCTAGCCTACGAGCAGTACTTC. Combining the CDR3 with reference TRBV30 and TRBJ2-7 gives the whole variable domain SQTIHQWPATLVQPVGSPLSLECTVEGTSNPNLYWYRQAAGRGLQLLFYSVGIGQISSEVPQNLSASRPQDRQFILSSKKLLLSDSGFYLCAWSRPGAPLAYEQYFGPGTRLTVT.

V usage is TRBV9 and J usage is TRBJ1-1, with 7 bases fitting TRBD1. The CDR3 consists of 15 residues. J was trimmed by 6 bases and V by 1 base; bases with no gene match: 9. Germline V CDR1 and CDR2: SGDLS, YYNGEE. Here the CDR3 reads CASSVLGGSGAEAFF. For the CDR3, the DNA is TGTGCCAGCAGCGTACTAGGGGGCTCTGGCGCTGAAGCTTTCTTT. Using reference TRBV9 and TRBJ1-1 for the parts outside the CDR3, the full variable domain is DSGVTQTPKHLITATGQRVTLRCSPRSGDLSVYWYQQSLDQGLQFLIQYYNGEERAKGNILERFSAQQFPDLHSELNLSSLELGDSALYFCASSVLGGSGAEAFFGQGTRLTVV.

This clonotype was recorded only once. J is TRBJ1-2 and V is TRBV30; the D gene is possibly TRBD1 (5 bases). Germline CDR1 GTSNPN, CDR2 SVGIG (reference sequence). V lost 2 bases and J 8 bases, leaving 15 bases between the germline ends. This CDR3 region has 13 residues. Here the CDR3 DNA reads TGTGCCTGGAGTTTTTCGGGGGTTGGAGGCTACACCTTC. It yields the protein CAWSFSGVGGYTF.

V gene TRBV20-1 combines with J gene TRBJ2-7; D is unresolved. Trimming pared 4 bases from V and 1 base from J, leaving 14 bases between. Looked up from germline, CDR1 is DFQATT and CDR2 is SNEGSKA (reference sequence). The CDR3 totals 14 residues. The DNA of the CDR3 is TGCAGTGCTACACGACGGAGAGATTCCTACGAGCAGTACTTC. Protein product: CSATRRRDSYEQYF.

V gene TRBV4-2 combines with J gene TRBJ2-5, with D perhaps given as TRBD1 or TRBD2 (5 bases each). V was trimmed by 2 bases and J by 5 bases, leaving 21 bases between them. The germline V gene has CDR1 LGHNA and CDR2 YNFKEQ. CDR3 size: 17 residues. The CDR3 DNA sequence: TGTGCCAGCAGCCAAACTCCGGGGCGCCCTAGGGATGAGACCCAGTACTTC. It is translated as CASSQTPGRPRDETQYF.

V and J are TRBV7-9 and TRBJ2-3; the D is unclear. CDR3 length: 16 amino acids. CDR1 SEHNR and CDR2 FQNEAQ come from the germline V gene (reference sequence). The V end was cut by 1 base, the J end by 5 bases, with 16 bases between. CDR3: CASSLVRQAAGDTQYF. CDR3 nucleotide sequence: TGTGCCAGCAGCTTAGTCCGCCAGGCAGCCGGAGATACGCAGTATTTT.

This rearrangement joins TRBV9 to TRBJ2-5; possibly TRBD2 for D (5 bases). The V end lost 1 base, the J end lost 2 bases, and 15 bases lay between the germline ends. The germline CDR1 and CDR2 sequences are SGDLS and YYNGEE. The CDR3 totals 16 residues. The chain's CDR3 is CASSVFQAETQETQYF. The CDR3 coding sequence is TGTGCCAGCAGCGTATTTCAAGCGGAGACTCAAGAGACCCAGTACTTC.

V is TRBV20-1 and J is TRBJ2-7; 9 bases align to TRBD1. Germline loops: CDR1 DFQATT, CDR2 SNEGSKA (reference sequence). The CDR3 has 14 amino acids. V was clipped by 3 bases and J by 2 bases; unmatched bases: 5. This chain's CDR3 is CSASGTGSAYEQYF. For the CDR3, the DNA is TGCAGTGCTAGTGGGACAGGGTCGGCCTACGAGCAGTACTTC.

The chain has TRBV18 and TRBJ2-1; D is possibly TRBD1 or TRBD2 (5 bases each). This CDR3 spans 13 amino acids. Germline V lookup: CDR1 KGHSH, CDR2 LQKENI. Trimming cost V 5 bases and J 10 bases, with 15 bases left between them. Written as DNA, the CDR3 is TGTGCCAGCTCATCCTGGGACCAGCCCGAGCAGTTCTTC. As protein: CASSSWDQPEQFF.

This clonotype was picked up one time. Mismatch with germline at one junction end may stem from a read error. For the CDR3, the DNA is TGTGCCAGCAGTTACTCTTCCCGGGGCTCCTTCAATGAGCAGTTCTTC. This translates into CASSYSSRGSFNEQFF. The rearrangement joins TRBV6-5 to TRBJ2-1; tentatively, D is TRBD1 or TRBD2 (5 bases each). The germline V gene encodes CDR1 MNHEY and CDR2 SVGAGI. This CDR3 is built from 16 residues.

This clonotype was detected once. V and J are TRBV30 and TRBJ2-1; D remains ambiguous. Trimming shortened V by 6 bases and J by 4 bases, and 10 bases separated the two germline ends. Looked up from germline, CDR1 is GTSNPN and CDR2 is SVGIG (reference sequence). This CDR3 has 12 residues. The CDR3 spells CACSRKYNEQFF. Written as DNA, the CDR3 is TGTGCCTGTAGTCGGAAGTACAATGAGCAGTTCTTC.

The chain joins TRBV29-1 to TRBJ2-7; possible D gene TRBD1, 5 bases. Germline-derived CDR1 and CDR2 are SQVTM and ANQGSEA. Trimming left V 1 base short and J 2 bases short, with 9 bases between. The CDR3 runs to 13 residues. This CDR3 is CSVEGRGAYEQYF. The CDR3 nucleotides read TGCAGCGTTGAAGGAAGGGGTGCCTACGAGCAGTACTTC.

The rearrangement uses TRBV28 and TRBJ2-6, with D possibly being TRBD2 (7 bases). The CDR3 runs to 16 residues. The V gene lost 8 bases and the J gene lost 0 bases, with 14 bases spanning the gap. Germline lookup yields CDR1 MDHEN and CDR2 SYDVKM. The CDR3 nucleotides read TGTGCCAGCTGTGAGGGGGGGCTCTCTGGGGCCAACGTCCTGACTTTC. This translates into CASCEGGLSGANVLTF.

This clonotype occurred once. This sequence joins TRBV28 and TRBJ1-2, with TRBD1 matching 8 bases. Losses at the gene ends were 4 bases for V and 8 bases for J; bases not matched to a gene: 12. Looked up from germline, CDR1 is MDHEN and CDR2 is SYDVKM. The length of the CDR3 is 15 residues. As DNA, the CDR3 is TGTGCCAGCAGTTCCGGGACAGGTCTTATGTCGGGCTACACCTTC. The encoded protein is CASSSGTGLMSGYTF.

The chain employs TRBV2 and TRBJ2-7; a possible D gene is TRBD2 (6 bases). This CDR3 is 14 amino acids long. The V gene lost 4 bases and the J gene lost 12 bases, with 22 bases spanning the gap. Germline loops: CDR1 SNHLY, CDR2 FYNNEI. CDR3 loop: CASSGRVRITPAYF. The CDR3 nucleotides read TGTGCCAGCAGTGGGAGGGTCAGGATTACCCCCGCGTACTTC. Supplemented by reference TRBV2 and TRBJ2-7, the full variable domain reads EPEVTQTPSHQVTQMGQEVILRCVPISNHLYFYWYRQILGQKVEFLVSFYNNEISEKSEIFDDQFSVERPDGSNFTLKIRSTKLEDSAMYFCASSGRVRITPAYFGPGTRLTVT.

The rearrangement uses TRBV7-2 and TRBJ2-3; 7 bases map to TRBD2. J lost 6 bases, V lost 5 bases, and 8 bases had no gene match. The germline CDR1 and CDR2 sequences are SGHTA and FQGNSA. This CDR3 comprises 14 residues. The DNA of the CDR3 is TGTGCCAGCAGCCCCCAACCGACTAGCGATACGCAGTATTTT. It codes for CASSPQPTSDTQYF.

The chain carries TRBV25-1 and TRBJ1-6, with a tentative D call TRBD1 (5 bases). The CDR3 extends over 15 amino acids. The germline CDR1 and CDR2 sequences are MGHDK and SYGVNS. Trimming left V 7 bases short and J 6 bases short, with 16 bases between. Here the CDR3 reads CASTSQAGGNSPLHF. Here the CDR3 DNA reads TGTGCCAGCACATCACAGGCCGGTGGTAATTCACCCCTCCACTTT.

J is TRBJ1-1 and V is TRBV4-2; weak D call: TRBD1 (5 bases). The CDR3 runs to 15 residues. Germline CDR1 and CDR2: LGHNA and YNFKEQ. The V and J ends lost 1 base and 1 base respectively, with 10 bases between them. In DNA form, the CDR3 reads TGTGCCAGCAGCCAAGGGGGACGGCAGAACACTGAAGCTTTCTTT. Amino acid sequence: CASSQGGRQNTEAFF.

V is TRBV28 and J is TRBJ1-2; the match to TRBD1 covers 10 bases. The V segment lost 7 bases and the J segment 5 bases; nucleotides outside the gene matches: 10. CDR3 size: 15 residues. CDR1 is MDHEN, CDR2 SYDVKM, per germline. The CDR3 sequence is CASTAPRDRGYGYTF. The DNA for the CDR3 is TGTGCCAGCACTGCCCCAAGGGACAGGGGTTATGGCTACACCTTC.

The rearrangement uses TRBV27 and TRBJ1-2, with D tentatively TRBD1 (6 bases). This CDR3 is built from 16 residues. V lost 2 bases and J lost 5, with 18 bases in between. CDR1 and CDR2 from the germline V gene are MNHEY and SMNVEV (reference sequence). Here the CDR3 DNA reads TGTGCCAGCAGTTTAAGGTGGGACAAAAACCATTATGGCTACACCTTC. Its protein product is CASSLRWDKNHYGYTF.

This chain connects TRBV23-1 to TRBJ1-1; D remains unclear. TRBV23-1 counts as an open reading frame of uncertain function. The CDR3 is 12 residues long. Trimming cost V 5 bases and J 6 bases, with 10 bases left between them. The CDR3 DNA reads as TGCGCCAGCAGTGGTGGGCACGCTGAAGCTTTCTTT. It translates to CASSGGHAEAFF.

The chain recombines TRBV12-3 or TRBV12-4 with TRBJ1-2; weak D call: TRBD1 (5 bases). Trimming took off 1 base at V and 7 bases at J, with 10 bases between the two ends. The CDR3 has 13 residues. CDR3 sequence reads: CASSLGRVIGYTF. The CDR3 DNA is TGTGCCAGCAGTTTAGGCAGGGTTATTGGCTACACCTTC.

CDR3 bases: TGTGCCAGCAGCTTATCGGCTAGCGGGGGGGCTGAGACCCAGTACTTC. It encodes CASSLSASGGAETQYF. The chain has TRBV7-2 and TRBJ2-5; TRBD2 aligns across 12 bases. In germline, CDR1 is SGHTA, CDR2 FQGNSA. The length of the CDR3 is 16 residues. Unmatched junction bases numbered 6, after V lost 2 bases and J lost 5 bases.

The J gene is TRBJ1-1, the V gene TRBV5-1; no definite D call. V was shortened by 4 bases and J by 1 base, with 11 bases between the two germline ends. Germline assignment: CDR1 SGHRS and CDR2 YFSETQ. CDR3 length: 14 residues. The CDR3 region is CASSRDTENTEAFF. CDR3 nucleotide sequence: TGCGCCAGCAGCCGTGACACGGAGAACACTGAAGCTTTCTTT. Variable domain in full (rest from reference TRBV5-1 and TRBJ1-1): KAGVTQTPRYLIKTRGQQVTLSCSPISGHRSVSWYQQTPGQGLQFLFEYFSETQRNKGNFPGRFSGRQFSNSRSEMNVSTLELGDSALYLCASSRDTENTEAFFGQGTRLTVV.